This entry concerns a single T cell receptor beta chain. This sample was included in a study of PD-L1 blockade in urothelial cancer. Study-wide context: Timepoints chosen for blood analysis were 3 weeks (second dose) and 6 weeks after treatment start. Counts from blood samples showed a median of 141,255 T cells.

The repertoire was sequenced with immunoSEQ multiplex PCR; TCRdb's copy has only in-frame clones and lacks some. This table has around 26,000 clones, less than 90% appearing once. The germline CDR1 and CDR2 sequences are MNHNY and SVGAGI (reference sequence). The V end lost 3 bases, the J end lost 2 bases, and 9 bases lay between the germline ends. The CDR3 sequence is 14 residues long. This rearrangement joins TRBV6-6 to TRBJ2-3; tentative D call: TRBD2 (6 bases). Material: PBMCs, obtained around atezolizumab (anti-PD-L1) treatment. The receptor comes from a man aged 60 to 75 with urothelial cancer. CDR3 DNA sequence: TGTGCCAGCAGTTATACGGGGGACACAGATACGCAGTATTTT. It yields the protein CASSYTGDTDTQYF.